The T cell receptor beta chain under discussion was sequenced for a study of T cell responses to AZD1222 COVID-19 vaccine. Study context: Pooling was applied to second doses at about 4 or about 12 weeks.

The CDR3 runs to 18 residues. Germline CDR1 is SEHNR and CDR2 is FQNEAQ (reference sequence). V lost 5 bases to trimming and J lost 8 bases; unmatched junction nucleotides: 20. Clones were read by immunoSEQ multiplex PCR, and TCRdb kept only the in-frame ones, dropping some. The sample has 110,000 to 150,000 clones; approximately 83% are singletons. Comments on this clone: The antigen is not known.

Study results and caveats: Repertoire collection took place solely once the T cell response had peaked.

The chain carries TRBV7-9 and TRBJ2-1, with 8 bases that match TRBD2. The clonotype was recovered from an adult in good health. The specimen comprised peripheral blood, sampled on day 0 of AZD1222 vaccination. The CDR3 spells CASSGRRGGVITVDEQFF. The DNA of the CDR3 is TGTGCCAGCAGCGGACGTCGGGGGGGCGTTATTACAGTCGATGAGCAGTTCTTC.